This entry is about one T cell receptor (beta chain). The data derive from a study of blood T cell repertoires in COVID-19. Whole-study context: The United States, Italy and Spain were the sources of the acute and convalescent COVID-19 samples. PBMCs, B-cell-depleted T cells, or T cells provided the cDNA or gDNA that made up the material.

The V and J ends lost 4 bases and 8 bases respectively, with 8 bases between them. The CDR3 covers 11 residues. CDR1 and CDR2 from the germline V gene are MDHEN and SYDVKM. Source study methods: Estimates of nucleated cell counts were drawn from the amplification of reference gene primers. Profiling relied on immunoSEQ multiplex PCR, and the TCRdb table lists in-frame clones only, not all of them. That table gives V, J and clone size, and the DNA gave D and trimming. The sample includes a few hundred thousand clones, around nine tenths of them seen just once. Sequencing input: peripheral blood. This receptor was identified in a man in his sixties with acute or convalescent COVID-19. This rearrangement joins TRBV28 to TRBJ1-2, with D perhaps matching TRBD1 (6 bases). The CDR3 DNA is TGTGCCAGCAGTTACAGGGCCGGCTACACCTTC. This sequence encodes CASSYRAGYTF.